What follows are 24 T cell receptor beta chains derived from one specimen sequenced in a study of monozygotic twins with inflammatory bowel disease. TCRdb derives one entry per CDR3 protein from the 5' RACE reads, leaving out DNA. The table gives a few hundred thousand distinct CDR3 sequences; the top ten clones make up 2% to 3% of it. Sample: blood. The receptors derive from a human donor with ulcerative colitis or Crohn's disease, or a healthy co-twin of an affected twin (not recorded which).

The chain uses TRBV12-3 or TRBV12-4 and TRBJ2-3; TCRdb lists TRBD2, though no DNA is available to test this call. The CDR3 totals 15 residues. CDR3: CASRWDFGGTDTQYF.

This chain links TRBV6-5 with TRBJ2-7; the TRBD1 assignment by TCRdb is unverifiable without DNA. The CDR3 contains 17 residues. Germline V gene data show CDR1 as MNHEY and CDR2 as SVGAGI. CDR3 sequence reads: CASATRGPDRPPYEQYF.

The chain couples TRBV27 to TRBJ2-5; there is no DNA to check the TCRdb D call of TRBD1. The CDR3 contains 16 residues. Germline-derived CDR1 and CDR2 are MNHEY and SMNVEV (reference sequence). CDR3 sequence: CASSPPGTVYQETQYF.

The V and J genes are TRBV10-3 and TRBJ1-1; TCRdb picks TRBD1, but there is no DNA to check that call. Germline V gene lookup returns CDR1 ENHRY and CDR2 SYGVKD. This CDR3 contains 14 residues. CDR3 sequence reads: CAIRGDSGNTEAFF.

The chain employs TRBV10-3 and TRBJ1-5; TCRdb gives TRBD1 as the D gene, but with no DNA this cannot be confirmed. This CDR3 has 15 residues. Germline CDR1 reads ENHRY; CDR2 reads SYGVKD. The CDR3 spells CASESAGQGDQPQHF.

V and J are TRBV21-1 and TRBJ2-7; the D call from TCRdb, TRBD1, cannot be confirmed without DNA. TRBV21-1 has pseudogene status. There are 17 residues in the CDR3. This chain's CDR3 is CASSIPVIGQGEYEQYF.

The chain couples TRBV7-6 to TRBJ2-7; the TCRdb D gene call, TRBD2, has no DNA to confirm it. CDR3 length: 16 amino acids. Germline V gives CDR1 SGHVS, CDR2 FNYEAQ. Here the CDR3 reads CASSSLAGESSVEQYF.

This chain joins TRBV20-1 and TRBJ1-6; absent DNA, TCRdb's TRBD1 call cannot be checked. This CDR3 has 15 residues. Per germline, CDR1 DFQATT and CDR2 SNEGSKA (reference sequence). The CDR3 loop reads CSARGRTGERSPLHF.

The CDR3 is CASSLEPRDRGAYEQYF. The gene calls are TRBV5-1 and TRBJ2-7; the D gene TCRdb calls, TRBD2, cannot be checked with no DNA. CDR3 size: 17 residues. Germline CDR1 is SGHRS and CDR2 is YFSETQ. The full variable domain, completed using reference TRBV5-1 and TRBJ2-7, is KAGVTQTPRYLIKTRGQQVTLSCSPISGHRSVSWYQQTPGQGLQFLFEYFSETQRNKGNFPGRFSGRQFSNSRSEMNVSTLELGDSALYLCASSLEPRDRGAYEQYFGPGTRLTVT.

V and J are TRBV14 and TRBJ1-5. Germline values: CDR1 SGHDN, CDR2 FVKESK. The CDR3 is 14 amino acids. The CDR3 loop is CASSPSGPHQPQHF.

The V gene is TRBV7-9, the J gene TRBJ2-3; TCRdb indicates TRBD1, and absent DNA this call remains unverified. This CDR3 spans 15 amino acids. Per the germline V gene, CDR1 is SEHNR and CDR2 is FQNEAQ (reference sequence). This CDR3 reads CASSPGDGDTDTQYF.

The chain uses TRBV5-1 and TRBJ2-7; checking the TCRdb D call of TRBD1 is not possible without DNA. This CDR3 comprises 17 residues. Germline V gene lookup returns CDR1 SGHRS and CDR2 YFSETQ. CDR3 in amino acids: CASSLGQDRVFSYEQYF.

CDR3 protein: CASSQDRSSGGSIYNEQFF. The chain joins TRBV3-1 to TRBJ2-1; TCRdb selects TRBD2, and the lack of DNA leaves this call unchecked. The CDR3 totals 19 residues. Germline CDR1 and CDR2: LGHDT and YNNKEL (reference sequence).

The chain carries TRBV7-2 and TRBJ1-1; TCRdb designates TRBD1, a call that cannot be tested without DNA. CDR1 is SGHTA, CDR2 FQGNSA, per germline. This CDR3 region has 14 residues. The chain's CDR3 is CASSPSAGGPEAFF.

The CDR3 spells CASSFRSTGELFF. The chain recombines TRBV7-2 with TRBJ2-2. The CDR3 loop spans 13 amino acids. The germline gives CDR1 SGHTA, CDR2 FQGNSA.

The CDR3 sequence: CASSLDAGGAIRDTQYF. The rearrangement links TRBV5-1 to TRBJ2-3; TCRdb reports TRBD2, a call that lacks DNA to check it against. The CDR3 is 17 residues long. Germline lookup yields CDR1 SGHRS and CDR2 YFSETQ.

The chain couples TRBV5-1 to TRBJ1-6; TCRdb selects TRBD1, and the lack of DNA leaves this call unchecked. Germline lookup yields CDR1 SGHRS and CDR2 YFSETQ. The CDR3 covers 15 residues. This CDR3 reads CASSLEGDYNSPLHF. The full variable domain, rest sourced from reference TRBV5-1 and TRBJ1-6, is KAGVTQTPRYLIKTRGQQVTLSCSPISGHRSVSWYQQTPGQGLQFLFEYFSETQRNKGNFPGRFSGRQFSNSRSEMNVSTLELGDSALYLCASSLEGDYNSPLHFGNGTRLTVT.

This rearrangement joins TRBV20-1 to TRBJ2-1. This CDR3 spans 17 amino acids. Germline lookup yields CDR1 DFQATT and CDR2 SNEGSKA (reference sequence). The CDR3 spells CSARDAKILYTGGEQFF.

The CDR3 spells CASSSGLADLTDTQYF. V is TRBV5-1 and J is TRBJ2-3; as DNA is missing, the TRBD2 call by TCRdb cannot be tested. This CDR3 has 16 residues. Per germline, CDR1 SGHRS and CDR2 YFSETQ. The whole variable domain, remainder taken from reference TRBV5-1 and TRBJ2-3, is KAGVTQTPRYLIKTRGQQVTLSCSPISGHRSVSWYQQTPGQGLQFLFEYFSETQRNKGNFPGRFSGRQFSNSRSEMNVSTLELGDSALYLCASSSGLADLTDTQYFGPGTRLTVL.

V usage is TRBV30 and J usage is TRBJ2-7; the D call of TRBD1 rests on TCRdb alone, since no DNA is present to check it. The CDR3 spans 13 residues. From germline, CDR1 is GTSNPN and CDR2 SVGIG (reference sequence). The CDR3 sequence: CAWNTGGSYEQYF.

This chain uses TRBV19 with TRBJ2-1. The length of the CDR3 is 13 residues. The germline CDR1 and CDR2 sequences are LNHDA and SQIVND (reference sequence). The CDR3 loop reads CASSYGSYNEQFF.

This chain uses TRBV4-3 with TRBJ2-3; TCRdb indicates TRBD2, and absent DNA this call remains unverified. From germline, CDR1 is LGHNA and CDR2 YSLEER. The CDR3 has 16 residues. CDR3 protein: CASSQEAGGASGTQYF.

The chain recombines TRBV20-1 with TRBJ2-7; TCRdb picks TRBD1, but there is no DNA to check that call. Germline V lookup: CDR1 DFQATT, CDR2 SNEGSKA (reference sequence). This CDR3 is built from 15 residues. CDR3 loop: CSASLQDSFSYEQYF.

The chain employs TRBV18 and TRBJ1-6; the TCRdb call, TRBD1, lacks DNA for checking. The germline V gene encodes CDR1 KGHSH and CDR2 LQKENI. The CDR3 has 15 amino acids. CDR3 amino acids: CASSPGSTGDSPLHF.